This is a list of T cell receptor beta chains from one sample in a study of T-cell reconstitution after alpha-beta-depleted transplantation in children. Using its own MiXCR run on the PCR reads, TCRdb lists one record per CDR3 protein. The data contain around 580,000 distinct CDR3 sequences, about 23% of them singletons. The sequencing here drew on PBMCs, mostly from graft donor cells, taken 360 days after TCRalphabeta/CD19-depleted stem cell transplant. All receptors come from a boy in the first two years of life who had a stem cell transplant for acute myeloid leukemia, so the T cells may come from the graft donor. CDR3s include the opening cysteine and the closing phenylalanine or tryptophan. The D gene is left open where the match is weak. The size entry is marked missing in some rows and otherwise reads once, few, many or a size class.

CTCSGTSTDTQYF,TGCACTTGTTCCGGGACTAGCACAGATACGCAGTATTTT,TRBJ2-3,TRBV20-1,NA,NA
CASSVAGAYEQYF,TGTGCCAGCAGCGTGGCAGGGGCCTACGAGCAGTACTTC,TRBJ2-7,TRBV9,NA,NA
CASSLRRGTRIYNEQFF,TGTGCCAGCAGCTTAAGGCGCGGGACTAGGATTTACAATGAGCAGTTCTTC,TRBJ2-1,TRBV7-9,few,TRBD2
CSARSGSGVLATQYF,TGCAGTGCTAGATCGGGAAGCGGGGTCCTCGCTACGCAGTATTTT,TRBJ2-3,TRBV20-1,many,TRBD2
CSARPAGWGTEAFF,TGCAGTGCTAGACCTGCGGGGTGGGGAACTGAAGCTTTCTTT,TRBJ1-1,TRBV20-1,many,NA
CASSQDLAKLSQANVLTF,TGTGCCAGCAGCCAAGATTTGGCAAAACTCTCGCAGGCCAACGTCCTGACTTTC,TRBJ2-6,TRBV3-1,NA,NA
CASRRDTWYQETQYF,TGCGCCAGCAGACGGGACACATGGTACCAAGAGACCCAGTACTTC,TRBJ2-5,TRBV5-1,once,NA
CASSPLGRHNYGYTF,TGCGCCAGCAGCCCGCTGGGACGGCATAACTATGGCTACACCTTC,TRBJ1-2,TRBV4-3,many,NA
CASSQDRRTGLNEQFF,TGTGCCAGCAGCCAAGATCGGAGGACAGGGTTGAATGAGCAGTTCTTC,TRBJ2-1,TRBV4-2,many,TRBD1
CSVEGAGVGTEAFF,TGCAGCGTTGAAGGTGCAGGGGTCGGAACTGAAGCTTTCTTT,TRBJ1-1,TRBV29-1,many,NA
CASSLSGQASSYNEQFF,TGTGCCAGCAGTTTATCGGGGCAGGCGAGCTCCTACAATGAGCAGTTCTTC,TRBJ2-1,TRBV27,few,NA
CASGSGGGARNEQFF,TGTGCTAGTGGTTCCGGCGGGGGGGCGCGGAATGAGCAGTTCTTC,TRBJ2-1,TRBV12-5,NA,TRBD2
CSARAPPSRGNNGYTF,TGCAGTGCTAGAGCCCCCCCGAGTAGGGGAAATAATGGCTACACCTTC,TRBJ1-2,TRBV20-1,many,NA
CASSAQGAWGYEQYF,TGTGCCAGCAGTGCCCAGGGGGCTTGGGGCTACGAGCAGTACTTC,TRBJ2-7,TRBV12-3/TRBV12-4,many,TRBD1
CASSAGQAITGELFF,TGCGCCAGCAGTGCCGGACAGGCGATCACCGGGGAGCTGTTTTTT,TRBJ2-2,TRBV10-2,NA,TRBD1
CSATWREGDTDTQYF,TGCAGTGCTACTTGGAGGGAAGGGGACACAGATACGCAGTATTTT,TRBJ2-3,TRBV20-1,many,NA
CASSIAGGDYEQYF,TGTGCCAGCAGCATAGCGGGGGGCGACTACGAGCAGTACTTC,TRBJ2-7,TRBV7-2,NA,TRBD2
CSGAPPLAGGPNEQFF,TGCAGTGGAGCCCCTCCACTAGCGGGGGGGCCCAATGAGCAGTTCTTC,TRBJ2-1,TRBV20-1,NA,TRBD2
CASSFLGISYNEQFF,TGTGCCAGCAGTTTCCTCGGGATTTCCTACAATGAGCAGTTCTTC,TRBJ2-1,TRBV12-3/TRBV12-4,many,NA
CSAMVAGNTEAFF,TGCAGTGCTATGGTGGCTGGGAACACTGAAGCTTTCTTT,TRBJ1-1,TRBV20-1,NA,NA
CASKGAHPDEKLFF,TGTGCCAGCAAGGGAGCCCATCCTGATGAAAAACTGTTTTTT,TRBJ1-4,TRBV7-9,NA,NA
CASSELGLKETQYF,TGCGCCAGCAGTGAGTTGGGACTGAAAGAGACCCAGTACTTC,TRBJ2-5,TRBV10-2,many,NA
CATSAGKNQPQHF,TGTGCCACCAGTGCTGGGAAGAATCAGCCCCAGCATTTT,TRBJ1-5,TRBV24-1,NA,NA
CASSWGSQDADTQYF,TGCGCCAGCAGCTGGGGCAGTCAGGACGCAGATACGCAGTATTTT,TRBJ2-3,TRBV5-1,few,NA
CASSPRGRALMNTEAFF,TGTGCCAGCAGCCCCCGGGGGAGAGCCCTGATGAACACTGAAGCTTTCTTT,TRBJ1-1,TRBV5-6,few,NA
CASSLRGPWRFF,TGCGCCAGCAGCCTCCGAGGGCCATGGCGGTTCTTC,TRBJ2-1,TRBV5-1,many,NA
CASNILSADRGPEAFF,TGCGCCAGCAACATACTTTCCGCGGACAGGGGGCCTGAAGCTTTCTTT,TRBJ1-1,TRBV10-2,few,TRBD1
CATSRDRPYEQYF,TGTGCCACCAGCAGAGATCGGCCCTACGAGCAGTACTTC,TRBJ2-7,TRBV15,many,NA
CASSSHRGRFNEQFF,TGTGCCAGCAGCTCACACAGGGGCCGATTCAATGAGCAGTTCTTC,TRBJ2-1,TRBV11-2,NA,TRBD1
CATSGTGTGGGDTQYF,TGTGCCACCAGCGGTACCGGGACAGGGGGAGGAGATACGCAGTATTTT,TRBJ2-3,TRBV15,few,TRBD1
CATSNYYTDTQYF,TGTGCCACCAGCAATTACTACACAGATACGCAGTATTTT,TRBJ2-3,TRBV15,many,NA
CASSSFRTGLGELFF,TGTGCCAGCAGTTCTTTTCGGACAGGGCTCGGGGAGCTGTTTTTT,TRBJ2-2,TRBV6-5,few,TRBD1
CASRTTSGGAHEQFF,TGTGCCAGCAGGACTACTAGCGGGGGGGCCCATGAGCAGTTCTTC,TRBJ2-1,TRBV11-2,NA,TRBD2
CASSAPPGTSGSDTQYF,TGTGCCAGCAGCGCACCACCCGGGACTAGCGGATCAGATACGCAGTATTTT,TRBJ2-3,TRBV9,NA,TRBD2
CASSASVGETQYF,TGCGCCAGCAGCGCCTCGGTGGGGGAGACCCAGTACTTC,TRBJ2-5,TRBV5-1,NA,NA
CASSPGTSGVSNIQYF,TGTGCCAGCAGCCCTGGGACTAGCGGGGTCTCAAACATTCAGTACTTC,TRBJ2-4,TRBV28,many,TRBD2
CSAPWAGNTEAFF,TGCAGTGCTCCTTGGGCCGGGAACACTGAAGCTTTCTTT,TRBJ1-1,TRBV20-1,many,NA
CASSLGQGYPSGANVLTF,TGTGCCAGCAGCTTGGGACAGGGTTACCCCTCTGGGGCCAACGTCCTGACTTTC,TRBJ2-6,TRBV5-5,few,TRBD1
CATSDPEREGTYNEQFF,TGTGCCACCAGTGACCCCGAGAGGGAAGGGACCTACAATGAGCAGTTCTTC,TRBJ2-1,TRBV24-1,few,NA
CSAPSLRPGETQYF,TGCAGTGCTCCGAGTCTCAGGCCAGGAGAGACCCAGTACTTC,TRBJ2-5,TRBV20-1,NA,NA
CASSPRGRGSGYNEQFF,TGTGCCAGCAGTCCCCGGGGGCGAGGGTCGGGTTACAATGAGCAGTTCTTC,TRBJ2-1,TRBV12-3/TRBV12-4,few,NA
CASTRYNEQFF,TGTGCCAGCACACGGTACAATGAGCAGTTCTTC,TRBJ2-1,TRBV12-3/TRBV12-4,NA,NA
CAISESWGGSTDTQYF,TGTGCCATCAGTGAGTCTTGGGGCGGAAGCACAGATACGCAGTATTTT,TRBJ2-3,TRBV10-3,many,NA
CSASPRGGNFYNEQFF,TGCAGTGCTAGTCCCAGGGGGGGGAACTTTTACAATGAGCAGTTCTTC,TRBJ2-1,TRBV20-1,NA,NA
CATSDLQRGGIADTQYF,TGTGCCACCAGTGATTTGCAACGCGGGGGGATCGCAGATACGCAGTATTTT,TRBJ2-3,TRBV24-1,NA,TRBD2
CSARVAGGSYNEQFF,TGCAGTGCTAGGGTAGCGGGGGGGTCCTACAATGAGCAGTTCTTC,TRBJ2-1,TRBV20-1,NA,TRBD2
CSAKRDIGEQYF,TGCAGTGCTAAAAGGGACATCGGGGAGCAGTACTTC,TRBJ2-7,TRBV20-1,NA,NA
CASSLMGGGRSSYNEQFF,TGTGCCAGCAGCTTAATGGGTGGCGGTAGAAGCTCCTACAATGAGCAGTTCTTC,TRBJ2-1,TRBV7-3,few,NA
CSARGLAGGVADTQYF,TGCAGTGCTAGAGGCCTAGCGGGGGGGGTCGCAGATACGCAGTATTTT,TRBJ2-3,TRBV20-1,NA,TRBD2
CSASIRGQAKNIQYF,TGCAGTGCTAGTATAAGGGGTCAAGCCAAAAACATTCAGTACTTC,TRBJ2-4,TRBV20-1,NA,NA